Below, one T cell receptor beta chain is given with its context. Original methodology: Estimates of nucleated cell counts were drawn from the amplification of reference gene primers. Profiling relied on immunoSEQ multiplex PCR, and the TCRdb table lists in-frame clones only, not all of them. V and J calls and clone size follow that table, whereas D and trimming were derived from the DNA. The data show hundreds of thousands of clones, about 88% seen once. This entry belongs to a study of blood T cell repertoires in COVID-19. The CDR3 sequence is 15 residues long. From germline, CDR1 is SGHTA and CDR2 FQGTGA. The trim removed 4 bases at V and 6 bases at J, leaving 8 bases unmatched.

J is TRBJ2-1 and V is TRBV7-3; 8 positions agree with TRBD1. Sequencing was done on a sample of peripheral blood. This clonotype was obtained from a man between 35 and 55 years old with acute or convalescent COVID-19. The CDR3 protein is CASSSGQVGFNEQFF. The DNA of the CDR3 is TGTGCCAGCAGCTCGGGACAGGTCGGATTCAATGAGCAGTTCTTC.